The rows below give T cell receptor beta chains drawn from one sample of a study of T-cell reconstitution after alpha-beta-depleted transplantation in children. TCRdb reprocessed the PCR reads with MiXCR, giving one entry per CDR3 protein. The data contain 450,000 to 600,000 distinct CDR3 sequences, around 18% of them seen just once; the ten biggest clones take up roughly 3.3%. The source was PBMCs from the stem cell graft donor, collected from the stem cell graft. These receptors were collected from a human donor who donated a stem cell graft to a child with acute lymphoblastic leukemia. CDR3s include the opening cysteine and the closing phenylalanine or tryptophan. The D gene is left open where the match is weak. The size of a clone is reported for some rows only, either as once, few or many, or as a class for expanded clones.

length: 15; size: few; J: TRBJ1-4; V: TRBV6-5; D: .; DNA: TGTGCCAGCAGTTACTCGCAGGGCCGAGGTGAAAAACTGTTTTTT; CDR3: CASSYSQGRGEKLFF
length: 17; size: .; J: TRBJ2-7; V: TRBV18; D: TRBD1; DNA: TGTGCCAGCTCACTTCGCGCGGGACAGGGGGCGTCATACGAGCAGTACTTC; CDR3: CASSLRAGQGASYEQYF
length: 15; size: many; J: TRBJ2-5; V: TRBV7-9; D: TRBD2; DNA: TGTGCCAGCAGCTTAACGGGAGGGACTCAAGAGACCCAGTACTTC; CDR3: CASSLTGGTQETQYF
length: 14; size: few; J: TRBJ2-3; V: TRBV5-6; D: .; DNA: TGTGCCAGCAGCTTGGCCAGGTCTCTGGATACGCAGTATTTT; CDR3: CASSLARSLDTQYF
length: 17; size: few; J: TRBJ2-2; V: TRBV4-1; D: .; DNA: TGCGCCAGCAGCCAAGATGAAGTGTCGGGGAACACCGGGGAGCTGTTTTTT; CDR3: CASSQDEVSGNTGELFF
length: 13; size: few; J: TRBJ2-3; V: TRBV5-1; D: .; DNA: TGCGCCAGCAGCTTGGGGGCCCAAGATACGCAGTATTTT; CDR3: CASSLGAQDTQYF
length: 14; size: .; J: TRBJ1-2; V: TRBV19; D: TRBD1; DNA: TGTGCCAGTAGAAGGACAGGGGTGGGGTATGGCTACACCTTC; CDR3: CASRRTGVGYGYTF
length: 18; size: many; J: TRBJ2-3; V: TRBV4-2; D: TRBD2; DNA: TGTGCCAGCAGCCAGAGGATAGCGCGGGAGACGGGCACAGATACGCAGTATTTT; CDR3: CASSQRIARETGTDTQYF
length: 16; size: few; J: TRBJ2-3; V: TRBV18; D: TRBD2; DNA: TGTGCCAGCTCGTGGACTAGCGGGAGGGACACAGATACGCAGTATTTT; CDR3: CASSWTSGRDTDTQYF
length: 16; size: .; J: TRBJ2-5; V: TRBV27; D: TRBD2; DNA: TGTGCCAGCAGTTTATCGTGGCTAGCGGGAGGGGAGACCCAGTACTTC; CDR3: CASSLSWLAGGETQYF
length: 12; size: .; J: TRBJ2-1; V: TRBV5-5; D: TRBD2; DNA: TGTGCCAGCAGCTGGGGACGGGAGGTGCAGTTCTTC; CDR3: CASSWGREVQFF
length: 15; size: .; J: TRBJ2-1; V: TRBV11-2; D: TRBD2; DNA: TGTGCCAGCAGCTTCCCTAGCGGGATGGGCAATGAGCAGTTCTTC; CDR3: CASSFPSGMGNEQFF
length: 14; size: few; J: TRBJ1-4; V: TRBV6-1; D: .; DNA: TGTGCCAGCCTCCTCGGGGGCAGCTATGAAAAACTGTTTTTT; CDR3: CASLLGGSYEKLFF
length: 19; size: few; J: TRBJ2-3; V: TRBV11-1; D: .; DNA: TGTGCCAGCGCATACCCCACGAGCGGGCACGATATGAGCACAGATACGCAGTATTTT; CDR3: CASAYPTSGHDMSTDTQYF
length: 17; size: .; J: TRBJ2-1; V: TRBV4-2; D: TRBD2; DNA: TGTGCCATGAGCCTTAGACTAGCGGGAGGGTCCTACAATGAGCAGTTCTTC; CDR3: CAMSLRLAGGSYNEQFF
length: 13; size: few; J: TRBJ1-1; V: TRBV7-9; D: .; DNA: TGTGCCAGCATACCTGCGACGAACACTGAAGCTTTCTTT; CDR3: CASIPATNTEAFF
length: 13; size: few; J: TRBJ2-5; V: TRBV7-9; D: .; DNA: TGTGCCAGCAGCCGGCGTTTCCAAGAGACCCAGTACTTC; CDR3: CASSRRFQETQYF
length: 14; size: few; J: TRBJ2-7; V: TRBV7-9; D: .; DNA: TGTGCCAGCAGCTTGGTCAGGCGCCGAAACGAGCAGTACTTC; CDR3: CASSLVRRRNEQYF
length: 15; size: .; J: TRBJ2-3; V: TRBV11-2; D: .; DNA: TGTGCCAGCAGCCTCCCTGTTGGGAGCCCAGATACGCAGTATTTT; CDR3: CASSLPVGSPDTQYF
length: 15; size: few; J: TRBJ1-1; V: TRBV28; D: TRBD1; DNA: TGTGCCAGCAGTTTTGGGGACAGATACCTTTCTGCAGCTTTCTTT; CDR3: CASSFGDRYLSAAFF
length: 13; size: few; J: TRBJ2-7; V: TRBV20-1; D: .; DNA: TGCAGTGCCCCGAGACAGGGAGGGGACGAGCAGTACTTC; CDR3: CSAPRQGGDEQYF
length: 17; size: many; J: TRBJ2-3; V: TRBV5-6; D: .; DNA: TGTGCCAGCAGCTTGGCCCTAGACAGACCTAGCACAGATACGCAGTATTTT; CDR3: CASSLALDRPSTDTQYF
length: 13; size: many; J: TRBJ1-2; V: TRBV27; D: TRBD1; DNA: TGCGCCAGCAGCCCGGGGACAGGGTATGGCTACACCTTC; CDR3: CASSPGTGYGYTF
length: 14; size: .; J: TRBJ2-2; V: TRBV12-3/TRBV12-4; D: .; DNA: TGTGCCAGCACCCAGACACTGAACACCGGGGAGCTGTTTTTT; CDR3: CASTQTLNTGELFF
length: 16; size: few; J: TRBJ2-5; V: TRBV14; D: .; DNA: TGTGCCAGCAGCCAACCCCACAGGGAGGTCCAAGAGACCCAGTACTTC; CDR3: CASSQPHREVQETQYF
length: 13; size: .; J: TRBJ2-2; V: TRBV12-3/TRBV12-4; D: .; DNA: TGTGCCAGCAGAGGAAGGGGCGCCGGGGAGCTGTTTTTT; CDR3: CASRGRGAGELFF
length: 16; size: .; J: TRBJ2-7; V: TRBV9; D: .; DNA: TGTGCCAGCAGCGTCTTCCGGGACGCTTTGTTAGGGGAGCAGTACTTC; CDR3: CASSVFRDALLGEQYF
length: 15; size: .; J: TRBJ1-1; V: TRBV7-6; D: TRBD1; DNA: TGTGCCAGCAGCTTAGCGGGACAGGGGAGCACTGAAGCTTTCTTT; CDR3: CASSLAGQGSTEAFF
length: 14; size: few; J: TRBJ2-3; V: TRBV7-2; D: .; DNA: TGTGCCAGCCGCTTGGGAGGAATCACAGATACGCAGTATTTT; CDR3: CASRLGGITDTQYF
length: 15; size: few; J: TRBJ2-7; V: TRBV20-1; D: .; DNA: TGCAGTGCTAGTAATCGAGAGAACTACGTTGGCGAGCAGTACTTC; CDR3: CSASNRENYVGEQYF
length: 14; size: .; J: TRBJ2-7; V: TRBV5-6; D: TRBD1; DNA: TGTGCCAGCAGCTTTATGACAGGGGCCTACGAGCAGTACTTC; CDR3: CASSFMTGAYEQYF
length: 14; size: many; J: TRBJ1-1; V: TRBV28; D: TRBD1; DNA: TGTGCCAGCAGTTTCGGGCAGGGGGACACTGAAGCTTTCTTT; CDR3: CASSFGQGDTEAFF
length: 17; size: few; J: TRBJ2-4; V: TRBV12-3/TRBV12-4; D: .; DNA: TGTGCCAGCAGTTTGGCGGAGGGCACCCTAGCCAAAAACATTCAGTACTTC; CDR3: CASSLAEGTLAKNIQYF
length: 15; size: .; J: TRBJ1-1; V: TRBV11-3; D: .; DNA: TGTGCCAGCAGCTTAGGGGATTCTGTGAACACTGAAGCTTTCTTT; CDR3: CASSLGDSVNTEAFF
length: 13; size: few; J: TRBJ2-3; V: TRBV12-3/TRBV12-4; D: .; DNA: TGTGCCAGCGTATTACGGTTACGAGATACGCAGTATTTT; CDR3: CASVLRLRDTQYF
length: 13; size: few; J: TRBJ1-5; V: TRBV12-3/TRBV12-4; D: .; DNA: TGTGCCAGCACGATGGGGATGGGTCAGCCCCAGCATTTT; CDR3: CASTMGMGQPQHF
length: 16; size: .; J: TRBJ2-7; V: TRBV6-1; D: TRBD2; DNA: TGTGCCAGCAGTCAACTAGCGGGAGATTTGGCCTACGAGCAGTACTTC; CDR3: CASSQLAGDLAYEQYF
length: 20; size: few; J: TRBJ2-3; V: TRBV12-3/TRBV12-4; D: TRBD2; DNA: TGTGCCAGCAGCCGAGGACTAGCGAGCTACAATAGGAGATTCGCAGATACGCAGTATTTT; CDR3: CASSRGLASYNRRFADTQYF
length: 13; size: many; J: TRBJ1-5; V: TRBV7-6; D: .; DNA: TGTGCCAGCAGCTTAGGGGTGGAGCAGCCCCAGCATTTT; CDR3: CASSLGVEQPQHF